The 27 T cell receptor beta chains below come from one sample, sequenced in a study of radiotherapy plus CTLA-4 blockade in lung cancer. Method: immunoSEQ multiplex PCR; TCRdb's copy keeps in-frame clones and lacks some. The sample carries some 30,000 clones, less than 85% recorded once. The source was peripheral blood, collected from a patient treated with radiotherapy plus ipilimumab. These receptors were obtained from a human donor with non-small cell lung cancer who had stable disease on radiotherapy plus ipilimumab.

This sequence joins TRBV5-1 and TRBJ2-5; 10 bases are shared with TRBD1. The CDR3 runs 14 residues. Germline V CDR1 and CDR2: SGHRS, YFSETQ. J was trimmed by 4 bases and V by 4 bases; bases with no gene match: 4. CDR3 amino acids: CASSADRGRETQYF. The CDR3 coding sequence is TGCGCCAGCAGCGCGGACAGGGGGAGAGAGACCCAGTACTTC. Complete variable domain (other parts from reference TRBV5-1 and TRBJ2-5): KAGVTQTPRYLIKTRGQQVTLSCSPISGHRSVSWYQQTPGQGLQFLFEYFSETQRNKGNFPGRFSGRQFSNSRSEMNVSTLELGDSALYLCASSADRGRETQYFGPGTRLLVL.

The chain has TRBV6-4 and TRBJ1-5; D is uncertain. The CDR3 runs to 13 residues. The germline V and J ends were trimmed by 0 bases and 7 bases, with 7 bases remaining between them. Germline-derived CDR1 and CDR2 are MRHNA and SNTAGT. The chain's CDR3 is CASSDSEGQPQHF. The CDR3 DNA reads as TGTGCCAGCAGTGACTCCGAAGGCCAGCCCCAGCATTTT.

The V and J genes are TRBV29-1 and TRBJ2-3; 7 bases map to TRBD1. CDR1 is SQVTM, CDR2 ANQGSEA, per germline. This CDR3 spans 15 amino acids. V shed 7 bases, J shed 3 bases, and the junction held 13 bases outside the gene matches. The CDR3 loop reads CSANTRGKGTDTQYF. Written as DNA, the CDR3 is TGCAGCGCTAACACCAGGGGGAAAGGTACAGATACGCAGTATTTT.

The rearrangement joins TRBV19 to TRBJ2-3; D is perhaps TRBD2 (6 bases). V was cut by 5 bases and J by 0 bases, with 21 bases left in between. Germline V lookup: CDR1 LNHDA, CDR2 SQIVND (reference sequence). The length of the CDR3 is 18 residues. The CDR3 loop is CASSPPLGRAGSTDTQYF. In DNA, the CDR3 is TGTGCCAGTAGTCCGCCCCTGGGAAGGGCGGGGAGCACAGATACGCAGTATTTT. The full variable domain, completed using reference TRBV19 and TRBJ2-3, is DGGITQSPKYLFRKEGQNVTLSCEQNLNHDAMYWYRQDPGQGLRLIYYSQIVNDFQKGDIAEGYSVSREKKESFPLTVTSAQKNPTAFYLCASSPPLGRAGSTDTQYFGPGTRLTVL.

In its sample, this clone ranks as medium-sized (0.01 to 0.1%). V usage is TRBV6-5 and J usage is TRBJ1-6; tentative D call: TRBD1 (6 bases). In germline, CDR1 is MNHEY, CDR2 SVGAGI. The CDR3 extends over 15 amino acids. V was cut by 6 bases and J by 4 bases, with 13 bases left in between. The CDR3 DNA sequence: TGTGCCAGCAGACCTGACACAGGGTATAATTCACCCCTCCACTTT. This sequence encodes CASRPDTGYNSPLHF.

The rearrangement joins TRBV11-3 to TRBJ2-2; perhaps TRBD1 as D (5 bases). Germline CDR1 is SGHNT and CDR2 is YENEEA. This CDR3 region has 14 residues. Deletions cut 5 bases from V and 0 bases from J, with 7 bases between. For the CDR3, the DNA is TGTGCCAGCAGCATGACAGCGAACACCGGGGAGCTGTTTTTT. This encodes CASSMTANTGELFF.

J is TRBJ1-3 and V is TRBV9; perhaps TRBD1 as D (5 bases). Trimming removed 3 bases at V and 6 bases at J, with 13 bases between. Germline lookup yields CDR1 SGDLS and CDR2 YYNGEE. The CDR3 sequence is 14 residues long. CDR3: CASSEDNVKNTIYF. The DNA of the CDR3 is TGTGCCAGCAGCGAGGACAATGTGAAAAACACCATATATTTT.

In this sample, this clone turned up once. The rearrangement joins TRBV27 to TRBJ1-6; D is unresolved. CDR3 length: 17 amino acids. Germline V gives CDR1 MNHEY, CDR2 SMNVEV (reference sequence). V lost 0 bases, J lost 0 bases, and 9 bases lay in between. The CDR3 DNA reads TGTGCCAGCAGTTTATCGATTGGGAACTCCTATAATTCACCCCTCCACTTT. Amino acid sequence: CASSLSIGNSYNSPLHF.

This chain links TRBV30 with TRBJ2-7; tentatively, D is TRBD1 (6 bases). Per germline, CDR1 GTSNPN and CDR2 SVGIG (reference sequence). V lost 0 bases, J lost 5 bases, and 17 bases lay in between. There are 15 residues in the CDR3. CDR3 nucleotides: TGTGCCTGGAGTGTACTAAGTACAGGGACGGACGAGCAGTACGTC. This encodes CAWSVLSTGTDEQYV.

This chain connects TRBV19 to TRBJ1-2, with unresolved D. Germline values: CDR1 LNHDA, CDR2 SQIVND (reference sequence). The CDR3 length is 12 residues. The V end was cut by 0 bases, the J end by 8 bases, with 7 bases between. The CDR3 sequence is CASSIDRRGYTF. The CDR3 DNA sequence: TGTGCCAGTAGTATAGACCGGCGGGGCTACACCTTC.

The rearrangement uses TRBV6-5 and TRBJ2-2; D is unresolved. V was pared by 3 bases and J by 4 bases, with 6 bases between. Looked up from germline, CDR1 is MNHEY and CDR2 is SVGAGI. The CDR3 covers 13 residues. DNA for the CDR3: TGTGCCAGCAGTTATTCGCCCACCGGGGAGCTGTTTTTT. Amino acids: CASSYSPTGELFF.

This chain connects TRBV2 to TRBJ1-5; D unclear. Per germline, CDR1 SNHLY and CDR2 FYNNEI. Trimming took off 6 bases at V and 7 bases at J, with 10 bases between the two ends. This CDR3 is 12 amino acids long. The CDR3 DNA reads TGTGCCAGCAGAGGAGAGGAGCAGCCCCAGCATTTT. It is translated as CASRGEEQPQHF.

This chain connects TRBV5-5 to TRBJ1-2, with D unclear. The CDR3 extends over 15 amino acids. From germline, CDR1 is SGHKS and CDR2 YYEKEE (reference sequence). Trimming left V 0 bases short and J 4 bases short, with 13 bases between. As DNA, the CDR3 is TGTGCCAGCAGCTTGGATGGAGGGCCCTCCTATGGCTACACCTTC. It translates to CASSLDGGPSYGYTF.

The V call is TRBV7-6, the J call TRBJ1-2; TRBD1 might be the D (6 bases). V was clipped by 2 bases and J by 3 bases, with 10 bases between them. This CDR3 has 14 amino acids. Germline V gives CDR1 SGHVS, CDR2 FNYEAQ. The CDR3 coding sequence is TGTGCCAGCAGCTTAATTCCAGGGGACTATGGCTACACCTTC. It is translated as CASSLIPGDYGYTF.

This clone was observed a few times. The chain couples TRBV6-5 to TRBJ2-7, with D perhaps TRBD1 or TRBD2 (5 bases each). Germline CDR1 MNHEY, CDR2 SVGAGI. Trimming left V 0 bases short and J 1 base short, with 10 bases between. This CDR3 contains 15 residues. The CDR3 region is CASSYSGDGSYEQYF. The CDR3, as DNA: TGTGCCAGCAGTTACTCGGGGGACGGATCCTACGAGCAGTACTTC.

The V gene is TRBV11-3, the J gene TRBJ1-1; no firm D call. Trimming took 5 bases from V and 11 from J, leaving 15 bases between them. Germline V CDR1 and CDR2: SGHNT, YENEEA. This CDR3 comprises 12 residues. The CDR3 DNA reads as TGTGCCAGCAGCCAAAGTCGGAATCTTGCTTTCTTT. Protein product: CASSQSRNLAFF.

This chain uses TRBV4-1 with TRBJ2-7; D not certain. This CDR3 region has 13 residues. Trimming removed 1 base from V and 3 bases from J, with 7 bases in between. Per germline, CDR1 MGHRA and CDR2 YSYEKL. Here the CDR3 DNA reads TGCGCCAGCAGCCAAGGTGGTAACTACGAGCAGTACTTC. It codes for CASSQGGNYEQYF.

The chain uses TRBV5-5 and TRBJ2-2, with a possible D match to TRBD1 (5 bases). This CDR3 contains 15 residues. Germline V gene sequence: CDR1 SGHKS, CDR2 YYEKEE (reference sequence). V was pared by 6 bases and J by 0 bases, with 12 bases between. CDR3 in amino acids: CASTEGAANTGELFF. The CDR3, as DNA: TGTGCCAGCACCGAAGGGGCAGCGAACACCGGGGAGCTGTTTTTT.

The V gene is TRBV7-2, the J gene TRBJ1-1; D ambiguous. The V and J ends lost 2 bases and 1 base respectively, with 11 bases between them. Germline CDR1 SGHTA, CDR2 FQGNSA. This CDR3 spans 15 amino acids. CDR3 amino acids: CASSLRDFSNTEAFF. DNA of the CDR3: TGTGCCAGCAGCTTAAGAGACTTTTCGAACACTGAAGCTTTCTTT.

The rearrangement links TRBV19 to TRBJ2-5, with TRBD1 matching 7 bases. Germline CDR1 LNHDA, CDR2 SQIVND (reference sequence). This CDR3 contains 14 residues. V shed 5 bases and J 0 bases; nucleotides not matched to a gene: 3. The DNA of the CDR3 is TGTGCCAGTAGTCCGGGACAGTACCAAGAGACCCAGTACTTC. It codes for CASSPGQYQETQYF.

J is TRBJ2-2 and V is TRBV14; 7 positions agree with TRBD2. Germline V gene sequence: CDR1 SGHDN, CDR2 FVKESK. The CDR3 is 15 residues long. With V trimmed by 1 base and J by 3 bases, 2 bases remained unmatched. DNA of the CDR3: TGTGCCAGCAGCCAAGCTAGCGGCTACACCGGGGAGCTGTTTTTT. It encodes CASSQASGYTGELFF.

The V call is TRBV5-6, the J call TRBJ1-5; possible D gene TRBD1, 5 bases. The length of the CDR3 is 17 residues. From germline, CDR1 is SGHDT and CDR2 YYEEEE. With 2 bases removed from V and 1 base from J, the gap between germline ends came to 16 bases. CDR3 in DNA: TGTGCCAGCAGCTTAATTGGGGGAAAAATCAGCAATCAGCCCCAGCATTTT. Protein: CASSLIGGKISNQPQHF.

The chain joins TRBV29-1 to TRBJ1-2, with TRBD1 matching over 8 bases. The CDR3 is 16 amino acids. V was pared by 4 bases and J by 6 bases, with 16 bases of the junction left unmatched. From germline, CDR1 is SQVTM and CDR2 ANQGSEA. The CDR3 DNA is TGCAGCGTTGGGGGACTCCAGGGCAGGGGGCAGAATGGCTACACCTTC. As protein: CSVGGLQGRGQNGYTF.

V gene TRBV28 combines with J gene TRBJ2-5; no clear D gene. The CDR3 spans 15 residues. V lost 5 bases and J 2 bases, leaving 15 bases between the germline ends. Germline values: CDR1 MDHEN, CDR2 SYDVKM. The CDR3 protein is CASSPLGVKQETQYF. As DNA, the CDR3 is TGTGCCAGCAGTCCACTCGGTGTTAAGCAAGAGACCCAGTACTTC.

The chain joins TRBV28 to TRBJ1-3, with a tentative D call TRBD1 (5 bases). Trimming pared 5 bases from V and 2 bases from J, leaving 16 bases between. The CDR3 runs 16 residues. In germline, CDR1 is MDHEN, CDR2 SYDVKM. CDR3 in amino acids: CASSPLWGLAGNTIYF. CDR3 nucleotide sequence: TGTGCCAGCAGTCCATTGTGGGGGTTGGCTGGAAACACCATATATTTT.

This clone was seen a handful of times. The chain is built from TRBV11-2 and TRBJ2-7; unclear D gene. The CDR3 length is 15 residues. The V and J ends lost 8 bases and 0 bases respectively, with 17 bases between them. Germline CDR1 and CDR2: SGHAT and FQNNGV. This CDR3 is CASALSILSSYEQYF. In DNA, the CDR3 is TGTGCCAGCGCCCTTAGTATCTTAAGCTCCTACGAGCAGTACTTC.

This chain links TRBV6-1 with TRBJ2-7; D gene unclear. The V gene lost 8 bases and the J gene lost 1 base, with 9 bases spanning the gap. CDR3 length equals 12 residues. Germline V gene lookup returns CDR1 MNHNS and CDR2 SASEGT. The CDR3: CASVPESYEQYF. CDR3 coding DNA: TGTGCCAGCGTCCCTGAATCCTACGAGCAGTACTTC.